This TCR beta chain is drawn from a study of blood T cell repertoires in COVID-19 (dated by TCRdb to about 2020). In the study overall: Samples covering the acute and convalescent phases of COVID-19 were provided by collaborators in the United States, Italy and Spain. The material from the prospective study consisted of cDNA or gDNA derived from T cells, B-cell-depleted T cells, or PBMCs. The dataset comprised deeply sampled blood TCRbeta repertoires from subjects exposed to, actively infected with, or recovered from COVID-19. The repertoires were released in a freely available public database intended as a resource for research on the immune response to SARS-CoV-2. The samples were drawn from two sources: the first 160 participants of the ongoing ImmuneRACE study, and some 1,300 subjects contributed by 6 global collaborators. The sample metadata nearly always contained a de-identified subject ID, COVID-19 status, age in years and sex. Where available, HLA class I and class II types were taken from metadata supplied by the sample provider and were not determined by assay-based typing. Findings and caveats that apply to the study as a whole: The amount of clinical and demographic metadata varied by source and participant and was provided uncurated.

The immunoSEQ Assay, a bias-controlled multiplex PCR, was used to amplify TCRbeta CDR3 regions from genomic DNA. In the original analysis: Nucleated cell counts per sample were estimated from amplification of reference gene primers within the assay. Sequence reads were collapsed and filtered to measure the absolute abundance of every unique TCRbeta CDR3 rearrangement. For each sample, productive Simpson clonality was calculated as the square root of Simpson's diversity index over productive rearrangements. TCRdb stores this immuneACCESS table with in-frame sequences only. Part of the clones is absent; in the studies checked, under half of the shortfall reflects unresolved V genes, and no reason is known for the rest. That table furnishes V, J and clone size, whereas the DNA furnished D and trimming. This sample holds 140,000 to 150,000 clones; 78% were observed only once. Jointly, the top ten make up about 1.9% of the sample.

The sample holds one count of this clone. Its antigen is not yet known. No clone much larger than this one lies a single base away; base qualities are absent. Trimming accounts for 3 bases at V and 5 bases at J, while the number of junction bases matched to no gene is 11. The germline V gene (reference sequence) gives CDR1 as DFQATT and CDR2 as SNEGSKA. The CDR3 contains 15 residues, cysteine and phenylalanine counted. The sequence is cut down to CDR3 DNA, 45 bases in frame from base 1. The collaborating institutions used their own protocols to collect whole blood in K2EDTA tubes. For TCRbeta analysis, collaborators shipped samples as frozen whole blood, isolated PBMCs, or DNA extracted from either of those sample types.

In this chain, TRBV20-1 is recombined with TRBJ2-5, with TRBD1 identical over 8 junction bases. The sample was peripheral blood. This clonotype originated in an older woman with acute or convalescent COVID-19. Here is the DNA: TGCAGTGCTAGTCTCGGCAGGGGGCGCGTGGAGACCCAGTACTTC. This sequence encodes CSASLGRGRVETQYF.